The rows below give T cell receptor beta chains drawn from one sample of a study of a mutant IDH1 vaccine in newly diagnosed glioma. No antigen has been identified for these receptors. Measured with immunoSEQ multiplex PCR; TCRdb has only the in-frame clones, and not every one. The sample records 30,000 or so clones, roughly four fifths being singletons. The sample was PBMCs, taken from a glioma patient whose treatment included an IDH1 peptide vaccine. The origin of the receptors is a woman aged 18-35 years with glioma. Both conserved end residues are part of each CDR3. The order of the fields is J gene, V gene, clone size, D gene, CDR3 DNA, CDR3 protein. The D gene is left open where the match is weak. Some rows mark clone size as missing; the rest say once, few, many or name a class of expanded clone.

j_call: TRBJ1-4
v_call: TRBV19
clone_size: -
d_call: TRBD1
cdr3_nt: TGTGCCGTAGAACCGGGACAGGGGCATGAAAAACTGTTTTTT
cdr3_aa: CAVEPGQGHEKLFF

j_call: TRBJ2-7
v_call: TRBV29-1
clone_size: once
d_call: -
cdr3_nt: TGCAGCGTTGTAGAGTACGAGCAGTACTTC
cdr3_aa: CSVVEYEQYF

j_call: TRBJ2-3
v_call: TRBV9
clone_size: -
d_call: -
cdr3_nt: TGTGCCAGCAGCGTACGAGGGAGCGTAGATACGCAGTATTTT
cdr3_aa: CASSVRGSVDTQYF

j_call: TRBJ2-2
v_call: TRBV11-2
clone_size: once
d_call: -
cdr3_nt: TGTGCCAGCAGCTTGTCTAACACCGGGGAGCTGTTTTTT
cdr3_aa: CASSLSNTGELFF

j_call: TRBJ2-5
v_call: TRBV14
clone_size: -
d_call: -
cdr3_nt: TGTGCCAGCAGCCCCATTAGGGGGGAGACCCAGTACTTC
cdr3_aa: CASSPIRGETQYF

j_call: TRBJ1-1
v_call: TRBV5-1
clone_size: -
d_call: -
cdr3_nt: TGCGCCAGCACCATTACAGGAAACACTGAAGCTTTCTTT
cdr3_aa: CASTITGNTEAFF

j_call: TRBJ2-1
v_call: TRBV30
clone_size: -
d_call: TRBD2
cdr3_nt: TGTGCCTGGAGTCCCATTGGAAGCGGGAAGAACAATGAGCAGTTCTTC
cdr3_aa: CAWSPIGSGKNNEQFF

j_call: TRBJ1-2
v_call: TRBV7-9
clone_size: -
d_call: -
cdr3_nt: TGTGCCAGCAGCCCCCGGGACACTTGGAAATTC
cdr3_aa: CASSPRDTWKF

j_call: TRBJ2-5
v_call: TRBV11-3
clone_size: -
d_call: -
cdr3_nt: TGTGCCAGCAGCTTGGGAGGACGGGGGGCAGAGACCCAGTACTTC
cdr3_aa: CASSLGGRGAETQYF

j_call: TRBJ2-7
v_call: TRBV7-8
clone_size: few
d_call: TRBD1
cdr3_nt: TGTGCCAGCAGCTTAGCTGGGACAGGGGCCTACGAGCAGTACTTC
cdr3_aa: CASSLAGTGAYEQYF

j_call: TRBJ1-2
v_call: TRBV5-1
clone_size: -
d_call: -
cdr3_nt: TGCGCCAGCAGCTTGGAGTTGGCGGCAGGGGTATCCTATGGCTACACCTTC
cdr3_aa: CASSLELAAGVSYGYTF

j_call: TRBJ1-1
v_call: TRBV7-9
clone_size: -
d_call: -
cdr3_nt: TGTGCCAGCAGCTTCGGTACTGAAGCTTTCTTT
cdr3_aa: CASSFGTEAFF

j_call: TRBJ1-3
v_call: TRBV7-9
clone_size: once
d_call: -
cdr3_nt: TGTGCCAGCGGCACGGGGATCTCTGGAAACACCATATATTTT
cdr3_aa: CASGTGISGNTIYF

j_call: TRBJ2-7
v_call: TRBV7-9
clone_size: -
d_call: TRBD1
cdr3_nt: TGTGCCAGCAGCTCCGCGGGACAGGGATTCGAGCAGTACTTC
cdr3_aa: CASSSAGQGFEQYF

j_call: TRBJ2-5
v_call: TRBV6-1
clone_size: -
d_call: -
cdr3_nt: TGTGCCAGCAGTGAAGAAGCAGCCGAGTGGACCCAGTACTTC
cdr3_aa: CASSEEAAEWTQYF

j_call: TRBJ1-6
v_call: TRBV30
clone_size: once
d_call: -
cdr3_nt: TGTGCCTGGTTGGAGGGATTAGGGAGTTCACCCCTCCACTTT
cdr3_aa: CAWLEGLGSSPLHF

j_call: TRBJ1-1
v_call: TRBV2
clone_size: -
d_call: TRBD1
cdr3_nt: TGTGCCAGCAGACCACAGGGGAACCCCGCAGGAGCTTTCTTT
cdr3_aa: CASRPQGNPAGAFF

j_call: TRBJ1-1
v_call: TRBV5-4
clone_size: few
d_call: TRBD1
cdr3_nt: TGTGCCAGCAGCTCGGGGACAGGGGGCGCGAATGAAGCTTTCTTT
cdr3_aa: CASSSGTGGANEAFF

j_call: TRBJ2-1
v_call: TRBV6-6
clone_size: -
d_call: -
cdr3_nt: TGTGCCAGCAGTTACGATAGCTATGTTGGTCGTGAGCAGTTCTTC
cdr3_aa: CASSYDSYVGREQFF